This entry lists 15 T cell receptor beta chains sequenced from one sample in a study of identical twins (dated by TCRdb to the mid-2010s). Library prep was done by 5' RACE. TCRdb shows the sequencer as Illumina HiSeq 2000. TCRdb applied fastp at Q25 and MiXCR to the public reads, then kept only in-frame beta chains. CDR3 protein sequences are deduplicated, and each keeps its most common genes and DNA. Here the sample has approximately 600,000 distinct CDR3 sequences; roughly 7.2% occur a single time. The top ten clones comprise 1.6% of the sample. These same data were also listed under a study on yellow fever vaccine responses in identical twins.

Sequences were obtained from PBMCs. All receptors derive from a woman aged 18-30 years in good health.

This clonotype showed up just a few times. CDR3 DNA sequence: TGTGCCAGCAGCCAAGATTGGACAGGGTCCTACGAGCAGTACTTC. This encodes CASSQDWTGSYEQYF. The chain carries TRBV3-1 and TRBJ2-7, with 8 bases matching TRBD1. J was trimmed by 1 base and V by 0 bases; bases with no gene match: 2. CDR3 length: 15 amino acids. Germline loops: CDR1 LGHDT, CDR2 YNNKEL (reference sequence).

CDR3 in DNA: TGCAGTGCTAGAGATGGGACTAGCTCCTACGAGCAGTACGTC. Translation gives CSARDGTSSYEQYV. The chain uses TRBV20-1 and TRBJ2-7; 8 nucleotides agree with TRBD2. The CDR3 sequence is 14 residues long. Germline V gives CDR1 DFQATT, CDR2 SNEGSKA (reference sequence). J gave up 0 bases and V 0 bases, and 1 base lay outside the gene matches.

CDR3 amino acids: CASSPRLAGGLFSGELFF. CDR3 DNA sequence: TGTGCCAGCAGCCCCCGTCTAGCGGGAGGGCTCTTCTCCGGGGAGCTGTTTTTT. The genes are TRBV3-1 and TRBJ2-2; TRBD2 aligns across 12 bases. The trim removed 4 bases at V and 6 bases at J, leaving 12 bases unmatched. The CDR3 totals 18 residues. Germline CDR1 and CDR2: LGHDT and YNNKEL (reference sequence). The full variable domain, rest sourced from reference TRBV3-1 and TRBJ2-2, is DTAVSQTPKYLVTQMGNDKSIKCEQNLGHDTMYWYKQDSKKFLKIMFSYNNKELIINETVPNRFSPKSPDKAHLNLHINSLELGDSAVYFCASSPRLAGGLFSGELFFGEGSRLTVL.

This clonotype has only a few counts. V and J are TRBV20-1 and TRBJ2-1; possibly TRBD2 for D (6 bases). The germline CDR1 and CDR2 sequences are DFQATT and SNEGSKA (reference sequence). Between the trimmed V and J ends, which lost 5 bases and 11 bases, there was a span of 19 bases. CDR3 size: 13 residues. For the CDR3, the DNA is TGCAGTGCTCCGACTAGTTTTCTCTCCCAGCAGTTCTTC. It is translated as CSAPTSFLSQQFF.

The chain links TRBV24-1 to TRBJ2-5, with D tentatively TRBD2 (5 bases). The CDR3 runs to 12 residues. CDR1 is KGHDR and CDR2 is SFDVKD in the germline V gene. Trimming stripped 2 bases from V and 5 bases from J, with 5 bases between. The CDR3 nucleotides are TGTGCCACCAGTGATTCGGGGGAGACCCAGTACTTC. Translation: CATSDSGETQYF.

This clonotype came up many times. This chain joins TRBV27 and TRBJ2-7, with D perhaps matching TRBD2 (6 bases). V lost 5 bases and J 4 bases, leaving 15 bases between the germline ends. CDR3 length equals 14 residues. Germline-derived CDR1 and CDR2 are MNHEY and SMNVEV (reference sequence). The CDR3 DNA is TGTGCCAGCAGTCCATCGGGCGGGGTGTACGAGCAGTACGTC. Translated, it gives CASSPSGGVYEQYV.

The J gene is TRBJ2-2, the V gene TRBV10-3; maybe TRBD1 (6 bases). Deletions cut 10 bases from V and 3 bases from J, with 12 bases between. CDR1 is ENHRY and CDR2 is SYGVKD in the germline V gene. The CDR3 covers 13 residues. The CDR3 is CATRDTYTGELFF. The CDR3, as DNA: TGTGCCACCCGGGACACCTACACCGGGGAGCTGTTTTTT.

The genes are TRBV4-1 and TRBJ2-1; 7 positions match TRBD2. The CDR3 sequence is 17 residues long. Per germline, CDR1 MGHRA and CDR2 YSYEKL. The J segment lost 7 bases and the V segment lost 1 base, leaving 13 bases of the junction unmatched. CDR3 protein: CASSQVGSGPSRNEQFF. The CDR3 DNA follows: TGCGCCAGCAGCCAAGTCGGTAGCGGGCCCTCTAGGAATGAGCAGTTCTTC.

This clonotype was counted a few times. The rearrangement links TRBV12-3 or TRBV12-4 to TRBJ2-3, with 9 bases fitting TRBD2. The CDR3 has 16 residues. Unmatched junction bases numbered 6, after V lost 2 bases and J lost 3 bases. The CDR3 sequence is CASSLNLAGVTDTQYF. CDR3 DNA: TGTGCCAGCAGTTTAAATTTAGCGGGAGTGACAGATACGCAGTATTTT.

This clonotype was counted only a few times. This chain uses TRBV20-1 with TRBJ1-6; 9 bases are a match to TRBD1. This CDR3 is built from 17 residues. Trimming cost V 0 bases and J 11 bases; bases outside gene matches: 14. Per the germline V gene, CDR1 is DFQATT and CDR2 is SNEGSKA (reference sequence). CDR3: CSARDGLGGQGMTPLHF. The CDR3 nucleotides read TGCAGTGCTAGAGATGGTTTGGGGGGACAGGGTATGACACCCCTCCACTTT.

In this sample, this clonotype turned up a few times. The junction departs from germline at one end; a sequencing error may be responsible. The CDR3 DNA reads as TGTGCCAGCGGTGACCTGGGGGAGACCCAGTACTTC. It translates to CASGDLGETQYF. The chain has TRBV2 and TRBJ2-5; D call uncertain. Germline assignment: CDR1 SNHLY and CDR2 FYNNEI. The CDR3 covers 12 residues.

The J gene is TRBJ2-7, the V gene TRBV20-1; D is undetermined. This CDR3 comprises 16 residues. Per germline, CDR1 DFQATT and CDR2 SNEGSKA (reference sequence). Trimming cost V 0 bases and J 0 bases, with 15 bases left between them. CDR3 in amino acids: CSARDPVRLNSYEQYF. The CDR3, as DNA: TGCAGTGCTAGAGATCCGGTTAGACTTAACTCCTACGAGCAGTACTTC.

The table lists this clonotype with many counts. The chain recombines TRBV29-1 with TRBJ1-1; D is undetermined. The germline V and J ends were trimmed by 7 bases and 6 bases, with 21 bases remaining between them. The CDR3 runs 14 residues. Germline V gene sequence: CDR1 SQVTM, CDR2 ANQGSEA. The CDR3 DNA sequence: TGCAGCGCGCAATTCAGGATCCCGGTACCTGAAGCTTTCTTT. Encoded protein: CSAQFRIPVPEAFF.

Remarks on this clonotype: At one end, the junction sequence differs from germline, possibly due to a read error. This sequence joins TRBV28 and TRBJ2-3, with 8 bases that match TRBD1. Germline V gene lookup returns CDR1 MDHEN and CDR2 SYDVKM. This CDR3 comprises 15 residues. The CDR3 sequence is CASSLPRGRTDTRYF. In DNA form, the CDR3 reads TGTGCCAGCAGTTTACCCAGGGGGCGGACAGATACGCGGTATTTT.

The V gene is TRBV11-2, the J gene TRBJ1-2; unclear D gene. The CDR3 consists of 14 residues. V was clipped by 1 base and J by 4 bases, with 10 bases between them. Germline V gene lookup returns CDR1 SGHAT and CDR2 FQNNGV. The CDR3 coding sequence is TGTGCCAGCAGCTTAGTATTGGGAAGCTATGGCTACACCTTC. Protein product: CASSLVLGSYGYTF.